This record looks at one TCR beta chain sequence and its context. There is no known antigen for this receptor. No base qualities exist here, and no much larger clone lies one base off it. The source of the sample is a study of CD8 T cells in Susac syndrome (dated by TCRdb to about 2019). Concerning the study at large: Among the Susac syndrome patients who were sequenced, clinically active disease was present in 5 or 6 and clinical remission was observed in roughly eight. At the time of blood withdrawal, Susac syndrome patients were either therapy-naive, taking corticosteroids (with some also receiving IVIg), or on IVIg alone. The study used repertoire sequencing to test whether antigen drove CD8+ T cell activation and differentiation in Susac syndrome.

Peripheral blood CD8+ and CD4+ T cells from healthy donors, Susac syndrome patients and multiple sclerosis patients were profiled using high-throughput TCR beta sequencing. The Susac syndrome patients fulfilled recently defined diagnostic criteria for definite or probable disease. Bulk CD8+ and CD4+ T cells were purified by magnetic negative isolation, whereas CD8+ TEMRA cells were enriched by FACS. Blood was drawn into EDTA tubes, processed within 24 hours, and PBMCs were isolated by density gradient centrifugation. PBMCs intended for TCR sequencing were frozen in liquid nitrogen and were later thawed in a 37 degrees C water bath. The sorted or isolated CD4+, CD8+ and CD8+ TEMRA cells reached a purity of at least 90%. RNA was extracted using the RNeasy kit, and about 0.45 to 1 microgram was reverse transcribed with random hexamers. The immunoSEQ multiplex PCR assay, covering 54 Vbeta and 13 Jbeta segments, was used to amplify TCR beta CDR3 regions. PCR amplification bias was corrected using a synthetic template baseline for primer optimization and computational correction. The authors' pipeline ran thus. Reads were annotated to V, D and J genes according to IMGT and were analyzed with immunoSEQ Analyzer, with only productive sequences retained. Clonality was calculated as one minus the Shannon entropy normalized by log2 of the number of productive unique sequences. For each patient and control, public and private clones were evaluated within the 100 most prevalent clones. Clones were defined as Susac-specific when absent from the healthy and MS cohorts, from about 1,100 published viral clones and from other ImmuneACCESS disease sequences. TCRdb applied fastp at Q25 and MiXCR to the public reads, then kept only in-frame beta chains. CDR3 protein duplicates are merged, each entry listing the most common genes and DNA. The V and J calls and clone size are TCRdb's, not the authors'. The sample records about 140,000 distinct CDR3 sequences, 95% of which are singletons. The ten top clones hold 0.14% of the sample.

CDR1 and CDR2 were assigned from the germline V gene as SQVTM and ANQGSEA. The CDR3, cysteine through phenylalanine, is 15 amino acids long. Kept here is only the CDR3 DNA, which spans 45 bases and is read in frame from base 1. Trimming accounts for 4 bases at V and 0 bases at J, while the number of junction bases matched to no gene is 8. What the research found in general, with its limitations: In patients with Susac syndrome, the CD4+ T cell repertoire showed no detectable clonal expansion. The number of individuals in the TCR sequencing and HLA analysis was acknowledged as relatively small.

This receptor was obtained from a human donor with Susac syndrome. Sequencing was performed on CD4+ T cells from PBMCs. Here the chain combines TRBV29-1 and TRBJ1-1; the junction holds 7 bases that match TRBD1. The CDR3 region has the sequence CSVGQGILVNTEAFF. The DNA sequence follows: TGCAGCGTTGGACAGGGAATCTTGGTGAACACTGAAGCTTTCTTT. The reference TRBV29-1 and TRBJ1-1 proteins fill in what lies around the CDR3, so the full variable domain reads SAVISQKPSRDICQRGTSLTIQCQVDSQVTMMFWYRQQPGQSLTLIATANQGSEATYESGFVIDKFPISRPNLTFSTLTVSNMSPEDSSIYLCSVGQGILVNTEAFFGQGTRLTVV.